Reported below is one T cell receptor (beta chain). CDR1 and CDR2 from the germline V gene are MGHDK and SYGVNS. This CDR3 is built from 15 residues. V dropped 8 bases and J dropped 4 bases, with 20 bases sitting between them. Sequenced by immunoSEQ multiplex PCR; TCRdb stores in-frame clones only, minus some. The sample holds some 140,000 clones, less than 90% seen once. The data were obtained in a study of blood T cell repertoires in COVID-19. Sequences were obtained from PBMCs or T cells enriched from blood (not recorded which). The chain is built from TRBV25-1 and TRBJ1-2; TRBD1 is a possible D gene (5 bases). The TCR sequence derives from a man in his forties with acute COVID-19. The CDR3 DNA sequence: TGTGCCAGCTCCCGAGGAGGGGTTCGGACCTATGGCTACACCTTC. It yields the protein CASSRGGVRTYGYTF.